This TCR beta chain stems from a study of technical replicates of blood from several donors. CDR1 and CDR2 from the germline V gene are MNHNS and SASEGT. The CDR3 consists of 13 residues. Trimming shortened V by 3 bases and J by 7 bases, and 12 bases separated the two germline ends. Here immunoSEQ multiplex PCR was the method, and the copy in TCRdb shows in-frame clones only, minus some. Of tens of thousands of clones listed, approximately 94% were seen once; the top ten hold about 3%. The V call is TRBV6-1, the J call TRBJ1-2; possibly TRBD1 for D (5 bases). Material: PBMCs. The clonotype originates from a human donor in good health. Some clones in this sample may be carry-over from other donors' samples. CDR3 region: CASSDSRVGGYTF. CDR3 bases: TGTGCCAGCAGTGACAGCAGGGTTGGTGGCTACACCTTC.